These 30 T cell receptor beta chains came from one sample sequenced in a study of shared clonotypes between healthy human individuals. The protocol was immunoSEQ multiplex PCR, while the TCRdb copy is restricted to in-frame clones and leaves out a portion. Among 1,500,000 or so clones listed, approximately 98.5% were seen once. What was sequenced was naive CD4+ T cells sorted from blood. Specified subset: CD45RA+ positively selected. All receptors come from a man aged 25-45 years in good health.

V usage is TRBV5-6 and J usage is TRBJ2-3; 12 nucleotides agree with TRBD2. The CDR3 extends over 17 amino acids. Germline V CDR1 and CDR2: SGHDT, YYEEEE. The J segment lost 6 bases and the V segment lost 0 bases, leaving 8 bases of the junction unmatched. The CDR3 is CASSLGRLAGVQDTQYF. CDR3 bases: TGTGCCAGCAGCTTGGGTCGACTAGCGGGAGTACAGGATACGCAGTATTTT. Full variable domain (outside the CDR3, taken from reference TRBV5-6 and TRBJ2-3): DAGVTQSPTHLIKTRGQQVTLRCSPKSGHDTVSWYQQALGQGPQFIFQYYEEEERQRGNFPDRFSGHQFPNYSSELNVNALLLGDSALYLCASSLGRLAGVQDTQYFGPGTRLTVL.

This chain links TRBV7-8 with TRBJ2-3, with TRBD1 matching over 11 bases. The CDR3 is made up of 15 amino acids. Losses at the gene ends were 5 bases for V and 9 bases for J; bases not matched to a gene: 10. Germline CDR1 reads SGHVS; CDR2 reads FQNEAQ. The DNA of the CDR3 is TGTGCCAGCAGCCCCGGGACAGGGGGTCGTTTCACGCAGTATTTT. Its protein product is CASSPGTGGRFTQYF.

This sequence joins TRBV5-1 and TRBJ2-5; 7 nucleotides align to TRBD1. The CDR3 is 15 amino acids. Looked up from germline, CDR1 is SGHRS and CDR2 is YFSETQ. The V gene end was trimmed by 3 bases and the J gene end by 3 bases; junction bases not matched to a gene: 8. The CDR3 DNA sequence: TGCGCCAGCAGCTCAAACCCCGGGACAGAAGAGACCCAGTACTTC. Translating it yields CASSSNPGTEETQYF.

CDR3 amino acids: CASRETGGGLYTEAFF. CDR3 nucleotide sequence: TGTGCCAGCAGAGAAACAGGAGGGGGTTTGTACACTGAAGCTTTCTTT. V and J are TRBV6-1 and TRBJ1-1; a possible D gene is TRBD1 (6 bases). V lost 6 bases and J 3 bases, leaving 20 bases between the germline ends. The CDR3 length is 16 residues. Germline lookup yields CDR1 MNHNS and CDR2 SASEGT.

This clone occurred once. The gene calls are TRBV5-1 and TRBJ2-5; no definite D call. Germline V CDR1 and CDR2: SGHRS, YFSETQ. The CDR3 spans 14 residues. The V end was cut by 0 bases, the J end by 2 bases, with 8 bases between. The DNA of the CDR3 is TGCGCCAGCAGCTTGGTAATGGGACAAGAGACCCAGTACTTC. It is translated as CASSLVMGQETQYF.

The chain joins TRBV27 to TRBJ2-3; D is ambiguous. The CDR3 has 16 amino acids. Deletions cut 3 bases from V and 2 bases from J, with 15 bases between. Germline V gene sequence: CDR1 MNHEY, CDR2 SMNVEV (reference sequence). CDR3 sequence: CASSLGPFMSTDTQYF. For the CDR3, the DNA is TGTGCCAGCAGTTTGGGTCCATTTATGTCCACAGATACGCAGTATTTT.

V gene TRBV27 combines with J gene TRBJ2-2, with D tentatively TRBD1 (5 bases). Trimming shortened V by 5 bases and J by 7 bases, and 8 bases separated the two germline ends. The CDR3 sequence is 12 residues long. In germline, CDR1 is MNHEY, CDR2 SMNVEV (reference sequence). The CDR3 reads CASSLQGGELFF. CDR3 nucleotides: TGTGCCAGCAGTCTCCAGGGCGGGGAGCTGTTTTTT.

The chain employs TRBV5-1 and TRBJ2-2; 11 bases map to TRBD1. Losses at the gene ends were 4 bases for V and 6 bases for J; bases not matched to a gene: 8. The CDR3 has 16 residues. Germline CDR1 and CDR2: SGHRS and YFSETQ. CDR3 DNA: TGCGCCAGCAGCCGCGGGACAGGGGGTCTCGCCGGGGAGCTGTTTTTT. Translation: CASSRGTGGLAGELFF.

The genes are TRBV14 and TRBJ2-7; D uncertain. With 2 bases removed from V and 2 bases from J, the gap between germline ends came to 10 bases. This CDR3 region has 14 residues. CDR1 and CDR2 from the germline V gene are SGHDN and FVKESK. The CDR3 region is CASSQFRGPYEQYF. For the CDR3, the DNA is TGTGCCAGCAGCCAATTCCGCGGACCCTACGAGCAGTACTTC.

The CDR3 bases are TGTGCCAGCAGCTTACCGGGACAGGGGGCGAATGAGCAGTTCTTC. Protein: CASSLPGQGANEQFF. The chain employs TRBV7-8 and TRBJ2-1; 12 bases map to TRBD1. From germline, CDR1 is SGHVS and CDR2 FQNEAQ. The ends lost 2 bases at V and 7 bases at J; junction bases unmatched: 3. CDR3 length: 15 amino acids.

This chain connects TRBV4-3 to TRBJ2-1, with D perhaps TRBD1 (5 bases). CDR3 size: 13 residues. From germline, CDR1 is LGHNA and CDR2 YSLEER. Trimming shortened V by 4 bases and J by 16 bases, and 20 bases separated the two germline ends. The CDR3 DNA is TGCGCCAGCAGCCCGTCCTCAGGGATGGCGTTTTTCTTC. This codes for CASSPSSGMAFFF.

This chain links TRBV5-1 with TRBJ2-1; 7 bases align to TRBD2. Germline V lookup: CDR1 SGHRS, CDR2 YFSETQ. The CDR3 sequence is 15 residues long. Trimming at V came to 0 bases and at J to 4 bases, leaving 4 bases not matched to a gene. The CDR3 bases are TGCGCCAGCAGCTTGGTTAGCGGGCGTTACAATGAGCAGTTCTTC. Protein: CASSLVSGRYNEQFF.

CDR3 DNA sequence: TGTGCCATCAACGTACAGGGGTTAAGCACAGATACGCAGTATTTT. It translates to CAINVQGLSTDTQYF. The chain links TRBV10-3 to TRBJ2-3; 7 bases agree with TRBD1. CDR3 length: 15 residues. CDR1 ENHRY and CDR2 SYGVKD come from the germline V gene. V was clipped by 7 bases and J by 0 bases; unmatched bases: 7.

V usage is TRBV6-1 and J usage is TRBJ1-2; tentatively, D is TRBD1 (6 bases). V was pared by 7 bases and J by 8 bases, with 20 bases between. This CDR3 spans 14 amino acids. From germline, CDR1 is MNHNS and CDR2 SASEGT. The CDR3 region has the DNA TGTGCCAGCACCCACTTGAACACAGGGAAAGGCTACACCTTC. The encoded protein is CASTHLNTGKGYTF.

This CDR3 is CGRASQETQYF. The DNA of the CDR3 is TGCGGCAGGGCTTCTCAAGAGACCCAGTACTTC. The chain couples TRBV20-1 to TRBJ2-5, with D possibly being TRBD1 (5 bases). This CDR3 has 11 residues. The germline V gene has CDR1 DFQATT and CDR2 SNEGSKA (reference sequence).

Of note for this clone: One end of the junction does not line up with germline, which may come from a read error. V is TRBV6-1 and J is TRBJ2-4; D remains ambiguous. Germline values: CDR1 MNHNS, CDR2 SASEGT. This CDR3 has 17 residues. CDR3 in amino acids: CASSEGRGRLAKNIQYF. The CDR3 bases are TGTGCCAGCAGCGAAGGCCGCGGAAGGTTAGCCAAAAACATTCAGTACTTC.

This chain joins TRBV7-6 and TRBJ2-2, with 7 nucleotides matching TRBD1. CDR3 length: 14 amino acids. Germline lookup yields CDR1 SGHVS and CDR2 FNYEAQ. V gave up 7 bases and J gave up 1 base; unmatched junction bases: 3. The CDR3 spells CASTGQLNTGELFF. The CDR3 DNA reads TGTGCCAGCACGGGACAGTTGAACACCGGGGAGCTGTTTTTT. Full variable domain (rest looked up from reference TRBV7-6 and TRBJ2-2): GAGVSQSPRYKVTKRGQDVALRCDPISGHVSLYWYRQALGQGPEFLTYFNYEAQQDKSGLPNDRFSAERPEGSISTLTIQRTEQRDSAMYRCASTGQLNTGELFFGEGSRLTVL.

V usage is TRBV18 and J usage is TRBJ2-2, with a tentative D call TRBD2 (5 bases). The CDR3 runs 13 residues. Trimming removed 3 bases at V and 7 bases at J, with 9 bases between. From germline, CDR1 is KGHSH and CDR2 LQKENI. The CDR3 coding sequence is TGTGCCAGCTCACCCAATGACTACGGGGAGCTGTTTTTT. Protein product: CASSPNDYGELFF. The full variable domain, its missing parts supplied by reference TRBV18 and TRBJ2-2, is NAGVMQNPRHLVRRRGQEARLRCSPMKGHSHVYWYRQLPEEGLKFMVYLQKENIIDESGMPKERFSAEFPKEGPSILRIQQVVRGDSAAYFCASSPNDYGELFFGEGSRLTVL.

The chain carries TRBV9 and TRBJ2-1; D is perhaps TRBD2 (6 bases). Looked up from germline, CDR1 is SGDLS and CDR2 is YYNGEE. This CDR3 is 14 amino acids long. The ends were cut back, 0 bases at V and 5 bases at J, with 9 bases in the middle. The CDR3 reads CASSVAGDHNEQFF. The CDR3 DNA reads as TGTGCCAGCAGCGTAGCGGGGGATCACAATGAGCAGTTCTTC.

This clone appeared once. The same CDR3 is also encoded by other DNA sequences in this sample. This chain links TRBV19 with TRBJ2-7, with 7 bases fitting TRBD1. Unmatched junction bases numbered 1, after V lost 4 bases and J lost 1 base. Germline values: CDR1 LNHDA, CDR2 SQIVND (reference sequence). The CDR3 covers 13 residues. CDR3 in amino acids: CASSRDSSYEQYF. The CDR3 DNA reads TGTGCCAGTAGTAGGGACAGTTCCTACGAGCAGTACTTC.

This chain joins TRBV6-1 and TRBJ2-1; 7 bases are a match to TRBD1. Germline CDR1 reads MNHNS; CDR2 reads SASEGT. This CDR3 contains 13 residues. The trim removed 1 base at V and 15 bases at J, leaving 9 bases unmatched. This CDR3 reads CASSEVGGFHPFF. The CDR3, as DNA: TGTGCCAGCAGTGAAGTAGGGGGCTTTCACCCGTTCTTC.

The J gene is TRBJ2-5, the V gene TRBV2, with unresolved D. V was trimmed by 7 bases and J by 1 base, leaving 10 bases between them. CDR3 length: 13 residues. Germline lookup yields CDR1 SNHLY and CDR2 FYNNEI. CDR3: CASNKLGQETQYF. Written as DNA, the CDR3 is TGTGCCAGCAACAAGTTGGGCCAAGAGACCCAGTACTTC.

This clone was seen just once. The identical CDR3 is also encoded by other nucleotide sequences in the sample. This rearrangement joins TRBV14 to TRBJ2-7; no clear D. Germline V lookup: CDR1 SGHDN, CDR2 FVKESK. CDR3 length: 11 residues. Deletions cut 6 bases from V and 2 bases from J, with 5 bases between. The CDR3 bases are TGTGCCAGCAGTCGGACCTACGAGCAGTACTTC. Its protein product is CASSRTYEQYF.

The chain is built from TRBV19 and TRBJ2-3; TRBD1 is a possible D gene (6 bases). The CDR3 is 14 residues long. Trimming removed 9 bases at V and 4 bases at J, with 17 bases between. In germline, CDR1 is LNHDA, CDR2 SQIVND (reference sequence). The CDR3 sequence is CASGNRVWADTQYF. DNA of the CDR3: TGTGCCAGCGGGAACAGGGTTTGGGCAGATACGCAGTATTTT.

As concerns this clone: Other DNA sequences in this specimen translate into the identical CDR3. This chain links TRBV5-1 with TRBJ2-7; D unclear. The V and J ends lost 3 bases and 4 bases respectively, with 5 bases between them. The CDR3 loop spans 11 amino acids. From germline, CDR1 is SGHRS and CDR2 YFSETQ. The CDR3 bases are TGCGCCAGCAGCTCACAGTACGAGCAGTACTTC. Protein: CASSSQYEQYF.

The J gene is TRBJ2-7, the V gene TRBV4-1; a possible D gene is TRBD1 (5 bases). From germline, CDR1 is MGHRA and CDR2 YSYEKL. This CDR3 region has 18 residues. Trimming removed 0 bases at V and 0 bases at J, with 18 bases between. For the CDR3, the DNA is TGCGCCAGCAGCCAAGATCTTCTTGGGGCATTCAGCTCCTACGAGCAGTACTTC. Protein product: CASSQDLLGAFSSYEQYF.

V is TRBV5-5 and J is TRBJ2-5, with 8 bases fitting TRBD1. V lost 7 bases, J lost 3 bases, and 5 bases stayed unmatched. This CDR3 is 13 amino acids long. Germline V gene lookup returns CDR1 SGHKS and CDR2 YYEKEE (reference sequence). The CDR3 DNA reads TGTGCCAGCGATCGGACAGGGAAAGAGACCCAGTACTTC. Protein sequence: CASDRTGKETQYF.

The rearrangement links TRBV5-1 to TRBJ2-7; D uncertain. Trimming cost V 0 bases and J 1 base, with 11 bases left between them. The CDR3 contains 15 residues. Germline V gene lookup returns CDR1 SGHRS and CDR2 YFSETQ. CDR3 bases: TGCGCCAGCAGCTTGGCTGGCTTGATGTCCTACGAGCAGTACTTC. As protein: CASSLAGLMSYEQYF.

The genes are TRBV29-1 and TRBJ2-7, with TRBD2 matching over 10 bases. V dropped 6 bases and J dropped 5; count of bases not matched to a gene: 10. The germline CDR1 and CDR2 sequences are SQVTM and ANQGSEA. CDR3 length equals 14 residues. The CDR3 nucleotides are TGCAGCGTCTTATCTAGCGGGAGATCAGACGAGCAGTACTTC. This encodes CSVLSSGRSDEQYF.

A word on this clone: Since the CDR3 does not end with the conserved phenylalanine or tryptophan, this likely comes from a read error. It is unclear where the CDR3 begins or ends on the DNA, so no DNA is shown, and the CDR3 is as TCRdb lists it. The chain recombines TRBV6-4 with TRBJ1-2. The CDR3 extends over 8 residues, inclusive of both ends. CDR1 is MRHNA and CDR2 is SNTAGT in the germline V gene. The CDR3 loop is CASSELES.